These T cell receptor beta chains were read from a single sample in a study of CD8 T cells in Susac syndrome. TCRdb analysed the immunoSEQ multiplex PCR reads with MiXCR anew, one entry per CDR3 protein. The table records around 23,000 distinct CDR3 sequences, over 85% of them present only once. Sequenced input: CD8+ T cells from PBMCs. The source is a human donor with Susac syndrome. CDR3s include the opening cysteine and the closing phenylalanine or tryptophan. The D gene is left open where the match is weak. Clone size, where shown, is once, few, many, or a class for clones that have expanded.

-,TRBJ1-2,TRBV7-9,-,TGTGCCAGCAGCCGCGGACAAGACTATGGCTACACCTTC,CASSRGQDYGYTF
-,TRBJ1-4,TRBV6-5,-,TGTGCCAGCAGTTACTCGACGGCAGGGAAAGAAAAACTGTTTTTT,CASSYSTAGKEKLFF
-,TRBJ2-7,TRBV29-1,-,TGCAGCGGGATCGAGGGATTTGGCTACGAGCAGTACTTC,CSGIEGFGYEQYF
-,TRBJ1-5,TRBV4-1,-,TGCGCCAGCAGCCCCTATGGGGCAGCTCTCAATCAGCCCCAGCATTTT,CASSPYGAALNQPQHF
-,TRBJ1-2,TRBV7-3,TRBD1,TGTGCCAGCAGCTTAAACGGACAGGGAAATGGCTACACCTTC,CASSLNGQGNGYTF
-,TRBJ2-7,TRBV7-8,-,TGTGCCAGCACCGGAGGTCTCTCCTACGAGCAGTACTTC,CASTGGLSYEQYF
-,TRBJ1-1,TRBV19,-,TGTGCCAGTAGTATTTCGGGGTTGGGGGACACTGAAGCTTTCTTT,CASSISGLGDTEAFF
-,TRBJ2-6,TRBV28,-,TGTGCCAGCAGGGTCACTGGGGCCAACGTCCTGACTTTC,CASRVTGANVLTF
-,TRBJ2-7,TRBV20-1,TRBD2,TGCAGTGCTAGTGAGGCGGGACTAGCGACCTACGAGCAGTACTTC,CSASEAGLATYEQYF
once,TRBJ2-7,TRBV19,-,TGTGCCAGTAGTTATGGCAGGGGGGCCTACGAGCAGTACTTC,CASSYGRGAYEQYF
once,TRBJ2-7,TRBV4-1,TRBD1,TGCGCCAGCAGCCAACGGCAGGCAGGGGGTTACGAGCAGTACTTC,CASSQRQAGGYEQYF
-,TRBJ2-7,TRBV28,-,TGTGCCAGCATTCATCCGGGACGCTCTTACGACGAGCAGTACTTC,CASIHPGRSYDEQYF
-,TRBJ1-2,TRBV2,-,TGTGCCAGCAGTGGGATCGAAGGGAAGTATGGCTACACCTTC,CASSGIEGKYGYTF
-,TRBJ2-3,TRBV29-1,-,TGCAGCCTCCGGGTCTTCACAGATACGCAGTATTTT,CSLRVFTDTQYF
-,TRBJ2-1,TRBV4-1,TRBD2,TGCGCCAGCAGCCAGAGAGCGGGGGCCTCCAATGAGCAGTTCTTC,CASSQRAGASNEQFF
-,TRBJ1-5,TRBV24-1,TRBD1,TGTGCCACCAGTGGGGGACAGGGATCGGGCAATCAGCCCCAGCATTTT,CATSGGQGSGNQPQHF
-,TRBJ1-1,TRBV7-9,-,TGTGCCAGCAGCTTCAGGGAGAACGGAGCTTTCTTT,CASSFRENGAFF
-,TRBJ2-1,TRBV7-9,TRBD2,TGTGCCAGCAGATCTGGACTAGCGGTCAATGAGCAGTTCTTC,CASRSGLAVNEQFF
-,TRBJ1-6,TRBV28,TRBD1,TGTGCCAGCAGTTTACTGATTTTAGGACAGGTCAGAAATTCACCCCTCCACTTT,CASSLLILGQVRNSPLHF
-,TRBJ2-1,TRBV5-4,-,TGTGCCAGCAGCCGTCCTGGGGCTTACAATGAGCAGTTCTTC,CASSRPGAYNEQFF
-,TRBJ1-2,TRBV12-3/TRBV12-4,-,TGTGCCAGCAGCTTGACAGTAAATGGCTACACCTTC,CASSLTVNGYTF
-,TRBJ2-2,TRBV29-1,-,TGCAGCGTTGAAGACCAGGAGAACACCGGGGAGCTGTTTTTT,CSVEDQENTGELFF
-,TRBJ1-1,TRBV27,TRBD1,TGTGCCAGCAGCCAGTGGACAGGGGGCGTTTACACTGAAGCTTTCTTT,CASSQWTGGVYTEAFF
-,TRBJ2-7,TRBV28,-,TGTGCCAGCAGTTTAGCAGGGACCACCTACGAGCAGTACTTC,CASSLAGTTYEQYF
-,TRBJ2-7,TRBV28,TRBD1,TGTGCCAGCAGTCACTCCGGGACAGGGGGTTTTCGGCAGTACTTC,CASSHSGTGGFRQYF
-,TRBJ2-1,TRBV12-3/TRBV12-4,-,TGTGCCAGCAGTCCCACGGACAATGAGCAGTTCTTC,CASSPTDNEQFF
-,TRBJ1-6,TRBV27,-,TGTGCCAGCAGGGCAGGGTCGAATTCACCCCTCCACTTT,CASRAGSNSPLHF
-,TRBJ2-1,TRBV7-9,-,TGTGCCAGCAGCTTAGGACTAAGCTCCTACAATGAGCAGTTCTTC,CASSLGLSSYNEQFF
-,TRBJ1-1,TRBV24-1,TRBD1,TGTGCCACCAAGGCAGGGGGGAACACTGAAGCTTTCTTT,CATKAGGNTEAFF
-,TRBJ1-2,TRBV9,-,TGTGCCAGCAGCGTTACAACCGGGGCAGAAAGCTATTCTAACTATGGCTACACCTTC,CASSVTTGAESYSNYGYTF
-,TRBJ1-3,TRBV30,-,TGTGCCTGGAGGGACAAGCGGGGAAACACCATATATTTT,CAWRDKRGNTIYF
-,TRBJ2-3,TRBV7-8,-,TGTGCCAGCAGCCGAGGTGGTCGGGGGCCCGGGGTAGATACGCAGTATTTT,CASSRGGRGPGVDTQYF
-,TRBJ2-7,TRBV4-3,-,TGCGCCAGCAGCCAAGATTTGGACGGATCCTACGAGCAGTACTTC,CASSQDLDGSYEQYF
-,TRBJ1-2,TRBV12-3/TRBV12-4,TRBD1,TGTGCCAGCAGCATACAGGGGCGCTCCTATGGCTACACCTTC,CASSIQGRSYGYTF
-,TRBJ2-5,TRBV9,TRBD2,TGTGCCAGCAGCGTAGCGTCCCCCTTGAACGGGGGGGCCCGGGAGACCCGGTACTTC,CASSVASPLNGGARETRYF
-,TRBJ2-7,TRBV29-1,-,TGCAGCGTCTCAACAGGGCTCTACGAGCAGTACTTC,CSVSTGLYEQYF
-,TRBJ2-7,TRBV7-9,-,TGTGCCAGCAGCTCCATCCTAGGACAAAACGAGCAGTACTTC,CASSSILGQNEQYF
-,TRBJ1-4,TRBV5-5,-,TGTGCCAGCACCAAGGAGAATGAAAAACTGTTTTTT,CASTKENEKLFF
once,TRBJ2-1,TRBV27,-,TGTGCCAGCAGTTCATTAGCAGAGCAGTTCTTC,CASSSLAEQFF
-,TRBJ2-1,TRBV9,-,TGTGCCAGCAGCGCCCTGCGGGATTACAATGAGCAGTTCTTC,CASSALRDYNEQFF
few,TRBJ2-3,TRBV6-6,-,TGTGCCAGCGGCTACTTCAGCCCTAGCACAGATACGCAGTATTTT,CASGYFSPSTDTQYF
once,TRBJ1-4,TRBV28,-,TGTGCCAGCAGGCCCATCGACCAGGGGTACGAAAAACTGTTTTTT,CASRPIDQGYEKLFF
-,TRBJ1-2,TRBV4-3,-,TGCGCCAGCAGCCCTTCCGACAGTTGGGGAGGCGGCTACACCTTC,CASSPSDSWGGGYTF
once,TRBJ2-7,TRBV19,-,TGTGCCAGTAGTATAGCCCAGGACAGTACCTACGAGCAGTACTTC,CASSIAQDSTYEQYF
-,TRBJ1-1,TRBV12-1,-,TGTGCCAGCAGCTTTTTCCCTGAAGTTTTCTTT,CASSFFPEVFF
-,TRBJ2-1,TRBV5-6,-,TGTGCCAGCAGCCCCACGTGGGGGGCCTATGAGCAGTTCTTC,CASSPTWGAYEQFF
-,TRBJ2-3,TRBV7-3,TRBD1,TGTGCCAGCAGCTCTCCCGGACAGGGCGCTCTCCCTAGCACAGATACGCAGTATTTT,CASSSPGQGALPSTDTQYF
-,TRBJ1-3,TRBV28,-,TGTGCCAGCAGTCGGTCTACTGGAAACACCATATATTTT,CASSRSTGNTIYF
-,TRBJ1-1,TRBV3-1,TRBD1,TGTGCCAGCAGCCATGTAGGACAGGGTTACACTGAAGCTTTCTTT,CASSHVGQGYTEAFF
-,TRBJ2-5,TRBV9,TRBD2,TGTGCCAGCAGCGTATGGGGAGGGGTAGAGACCCAGTACTTC,CASSVWGGVETQYF
-,TRBJ2-7,TRBV15,-,TGTGCCACCAGCAGTACAAGTAACGAGCAGTACTTC,CATSSTSNEQYF
-,TRBJ2-1,TRBV4-1,-,TGCGCCAGCAGCCAAGAGGAGAGCGCAGCCCTAGGGGACAATGAGCAGTTCTTC,CASSQEESAALGDNEQFF
-,TRBJ1-5,TRBV19,TRBD1,TGTGCCAGTAGTATTTACTTAGGACAGGGGGTCGGCAATCAGCCCCAGCATTTT,CASSIYLGQGVGNQPQHF
-,TRBJ2-1,TRBV7-7,-,TGTGCTAGCAGCCTTAGTAGAGACACCGACTTCCCGGGAAATGAGCAGTTCTTC,CASSLSRDTDFPGNEQFF
-,TRBJ2-1,TRBV6-1,TRBD1,TGTGCCAGCAGAGGACAGGGGGCGAACAATGAGCAGTTCTTC,CASRGQGANNEQFF